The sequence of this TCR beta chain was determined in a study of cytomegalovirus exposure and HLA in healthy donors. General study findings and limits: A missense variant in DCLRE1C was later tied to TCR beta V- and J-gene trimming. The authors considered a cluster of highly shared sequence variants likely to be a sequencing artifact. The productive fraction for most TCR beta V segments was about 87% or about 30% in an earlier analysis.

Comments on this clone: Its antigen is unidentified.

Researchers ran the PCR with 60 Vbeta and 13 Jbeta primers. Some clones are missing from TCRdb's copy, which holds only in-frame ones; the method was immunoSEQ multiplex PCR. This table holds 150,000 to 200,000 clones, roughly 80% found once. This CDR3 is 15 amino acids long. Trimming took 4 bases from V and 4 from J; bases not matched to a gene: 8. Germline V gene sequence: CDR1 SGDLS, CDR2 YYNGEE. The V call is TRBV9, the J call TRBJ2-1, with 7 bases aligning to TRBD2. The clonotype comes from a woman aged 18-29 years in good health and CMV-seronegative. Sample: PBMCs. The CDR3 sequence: CASSPDSGPYNEQFF. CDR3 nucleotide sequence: TGTGCCAGCAGCCCAGATAGCGGGCCTTACAATGAGCAGTTCTTC.